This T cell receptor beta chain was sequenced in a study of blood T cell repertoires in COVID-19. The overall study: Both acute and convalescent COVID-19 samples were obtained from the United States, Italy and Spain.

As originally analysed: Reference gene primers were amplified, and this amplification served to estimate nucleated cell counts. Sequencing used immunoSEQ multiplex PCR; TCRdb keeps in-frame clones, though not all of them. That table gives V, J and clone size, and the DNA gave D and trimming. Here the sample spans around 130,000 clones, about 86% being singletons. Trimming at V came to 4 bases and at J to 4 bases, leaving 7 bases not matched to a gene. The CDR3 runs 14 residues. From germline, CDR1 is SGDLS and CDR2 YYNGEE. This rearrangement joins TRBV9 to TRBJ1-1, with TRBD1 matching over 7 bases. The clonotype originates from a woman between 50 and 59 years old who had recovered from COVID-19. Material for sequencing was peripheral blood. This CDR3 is CASSLGTASTEAFF. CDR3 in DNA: TGTGCCAGCAGCCTCGGGACAGCTAGCACTGAAGCTTTCTTT.